Following are 27 T cell receptor beta chains from one sample sequenced in a study of OX40 agonist ivuxolimab in advanced cancers. Sequenced by immunoSEQ multiplex PCR; TCRdb stores in-frame clones only, minus some. The sample has about 110,000 clones; around 93% are singletons. Sample: CD4+ or CD8+ T cells sorted from blood, taken in a trial of the OX40 agonist ivuxolimab. All receptors come from an adult with an advanced solid tumor such as melanoma, head and neck, liver or kidney cancer.

This clone was recorded only once. The chain is built from TRBV12-5 and TRBJ2-1, with 7 positions matching TRBD1. The CDR3 has 15 residues. Germline CDR1 is LGHNT and CDR2 is FRNRAP. With 7 bases clipped from V and 4 bases from J, the junction kept 10 bases outside the gene matches. CDR3 coding DNA: TGTGCTAGTGCCCTCAACAGGGGTTTTTACAATGAGCAGTTCTTC. It codes for CASALNRGFYNEQFF. Full variable domain (outside the CDR3, taken from reference TRBV12-5 and TRBJ2-1): DARVTQTPRHKVTEMGQEVTMRCQPILGHNTVFWYRQTMMQGLELLAYFRNRAPLDDSGMPKDRFSAEMPDATLATLKIQPSEPRDSAVYFCASALNRGFYNEQFFGPGTRLTVL.

The chain uses TRBV19 and TRBJ1-4, with a weak D call TRBD1 (5 bases). Germline-derived CDR1 and CDR2 are LNHDA and SQIVND (reference sequence). There are 14 residues in the CDR3. With 6 bases removed from V and 0 bases from J, the gap between germline ends came to 8 bases. DNA of the CDR3: TGTGCCAGTAGGGTGACAGCAACTAATGAAAAACTGTTTTTT. This encodes CASRVTATNEKLFF.

As for this clone: Other DNA sequences in the same sample also yield this CDR3. CDR3 region: CASSLGSTDTQYF. In DNA form, the CDR3 reads TGCGCCAGCAGCTTGGGGAGCACAGATACGCAGTATTTT. The rearrangement uses TRBV5-1 and TRBJ2-3; D remains ambiguous. V lost 0 bases and J lost 0, with 2 bases in between. Germline V gives CDR1 SGHRS, CDR2 YFSETQ. This CDR3 contains 13 residues. Variable domain in full (rest from reference TRBV5-1 and TRBJ2-3): KAGVTQTPRYLIKTRGQQVTLSCSPISGHRSVSWYQQTPGQGLQFLFEYFSETQRNKGNFPGRFSGRQFSNSRSEMNVSTLELGDSALYLCASSLGSTDTQYFGPGTRLTVL.

This chain uses TRBV9 with TRBJ2-5, with 7 bases lining up with TRBD1. V trimming: 4 bases; J trimming: 3 bases; junction bases outside the gene matches: 9. This CDR3 is 15 amino acids long. CDR1 and CDR2 from the germline V gene are SGDLS and YYNGEE. CDR3 in amino acids: CASSPSLDREETQYF. CDR3 sequence (DNA): TGTGCCAGCAGCCCCTCCCTAGACAGGGAAGAGACCCAGTACTTC.

The J gene is TRBJ2-6, the V gene TRBV12-2; the table assigns TRBD2, which was not confirmed against the DNA. TRBV12-2 is noted as a pseudogene. The CDR3 consists of 19 residues. The CDR3 reads CASRPEVCKEGSGANVLTF. CDR3 DNA sequence: TGTGCAAGTCGCCCAGAGGTTTGTAAAGAGGGCTCTGGGGCCAACGTCCTGACTTTC.

The J gene is TRBJ2-1, the V gene TRBV6-1; D not resolved. CDR3 size: 14 residues. Germline-derived CDR1 and CDR2 are MNHNS and SASEGT. Trimming took off 5 bases at V and 2 bases at J, with 10 bases between the two ends. The CDR3 spells CASSPRLAYNEQFF. The CDR3 DNA reads as TGTGCCAGCAGTCCGAGACTGGCCTACAATGAGCAGTTCTTC.

DNA of the CDR3: TGTGCCAGTAGTATAGGGACAGCGACTAACTATGGCTACACCTTC. As protein: CASSIGTATNYGYTF. The rearrangement links TRBV19 to TRBJ1-2, with a possible D match to TRBD1 (6 bases). This CDR3 is 15 amino acids long. CDR1 and CDR2 (germline): LNHDA, SQIVND (reference sequence). Deletions cut 1 base from V and 0 bases from J, with 9 bases between.

This rearrangement joins TRBV19 to TRBJ2-2; perhaps TRBD1 as D (10 bases). The V gene's germline CDR1 is LNHDA and CDR2 SQIVND (reference sequence). Trimming removed 6 bases at V and 7 bases at J, with 33 bases between. The CDR3 is 20 amino acids. The CDR3 spells CASRAPGQGLRAGGNGELFF. In DNA, the CDR3 is TGTGCCAGTAGGGCCCCGGGACAGGGGCTTAGGGCGGGAGGGAACGGGGAGCTGTTTTTT.

The chain links TRBV2 to TRBJ1-1, with 7 bases matching TRBD1. Germline V lookup: CDR1 SNHLY, CDR2 FYNNEI. The CDR3 loop spans 14 amino acids. Trimming cost V 7 bases and J 1 base; bases outside gene matches: 6. CDR3 nucleotide sequence: TGTGCCAGCACAAGACAGGGACCGAACACTGAAGCTTTCTTT. Amino acid sequence: CASTRQGPNTEAFF.

J is TRBJ2-3 and V is TRBV7-3; 11 nucleotides match TRBD2. The CDR3 covers 17 residues. CDR1 and CDR2 from the germline V gene are SGHTA and FQGTGA. The V segment lost 1 base and the J segment 3 bases; nucleotides outside the gene matches: 6. The CDR3 nucleotides are TGTGCCAGCAGCTTAATGAGGCTAGCGGGAGGTACAGATACGCAGTATTTT. Translation gives CASSLMRLAGGTDTQYF.

The V gene is TRBV6-5, the J gene TRBJ1-6; 11 bases agree with TRBD1. V shed 6 bases and J 6 bases; nucleotides not matched to a gene: 4. The CDR3 covers 15 residues. Germline V CDR1 and CDR2: MNHEY, SVGAGI. CDR3: CASRGQGGGNSPLHF. CDR3 bases: TGTGCCAGCAGGGGACAGGGGGGCGGTAATTCACCCCTCCACTTT.

The V and J genes are TRBV7-9 and TRBJ2-7; D is possibly TRBD1 (5 bases). CDR1 is SEHNR and CDR2 is FQNEAQ in the germline V gene (reference sequence). The V and J ends lost 2 bases and 6 bases respectively, with 8 bases between them. There are 12 residues in the CDR3. The chain's CDR3 is CASSLMQGEQYF. CDR3 DNA: TGTGCCAGCAGCTTAATGCAGGGCGAGCAGTACTTC.

The V call is TRBV7-6, the J call TRBJ2-7, with D possibly being TRBD2 (5 bases). There are 16 residues in the CDR3. Germline-derived CDR1 and CDR2 are SGHVS and FNYEAQ. Trimming took off 0 bases at V and 6 bases at J, with 18 bases between the two ends. CDR3 residues: CASSLAGEGPYREQYF. The CDR3 bases are TGTGCCAGCAGCTTAGCCGGGGAAGGGCCGTATCGCGAGCAGTACTTC.

This clone turned up a few times. The chain joins TRBV10-1 to TRBJ1-6; TRBD1 aligns across 10 bases. This CDR3 has 16 amino acids. CDR1 is WNHNN, CDR2 SYGVQD, per germline (reference sequence). The ends lost 0 bases at V and 7 bases at J; junction bases unmatched: 3. CDR3 in DNA: TGCGCCAGCAGTGAGTCGACAGGGGGCTGGAATTCACCCCTCCACTTT. Its translation: CASSESTGGWNSPLHF.

This clone showed up just a few times. The CDR3 region is CASSLGSSSGNTIYF. DNA for the CDR3: TGCGCCAGCAGCTTGGGCTCAAGCTCTGGAAACACCATATATTTT. The rearrangement joins TRBV5-1 to TRBJ1-3; the D is unclear. The germline CDR1 and CDR2 sequences are SGHRS and YFSETQ. This CDR3 has 15 residues. The V end was cut by 0 bases, the J end by 0 bases, with 7 bases between.

CDR3 sequence reads: CASSLRAASTDTQYF. The CDR3 DNA sequence: TGTGCCAGCAGCCTCCGCGCGGCTAGCACAGATACGCAGTATTTT. The chain employs TRBV7-3 and TRBJ2-3; D remains ambiguous. This CDR3 contains 15 residues. The V and J ends lost 5 bases and 0 bases respectively, with 12 bases between them. The germline V gene encodes CDR1 SGHTA and CDR2 FQGTGA.

A single count supports this clone. The chain uses TRBV9 and TRBJ2-1; TRBD2 matches at 14 bases. After removal of 4 bases from V and 9 bases from J, the junction contained 15 bases not matched to a gene. The CDR3 contains 18 residues. CDR1 is SGDLS, CDR2 YYNGEE, per germline. CDR3 DNA: TGTGCCAGCAGCCCGGGACTAGCGGGGGACCTCCGGGACCTTGAGCAGTTCTTC. It is translated as CASSPGLAGDLRDLEQFF.

The J gene is TRBJ2-5, the V gene TRBV18; D might be TRBD2 (6 bases). Germline assignment: CDR1 KGHSH and CDR2 LQKENI. The germline V and J ends were trimmed by 10 bases and 7 bases, with 19 bases remaining between them. The CDR3 extends over 13 amino acids. Here the CDR3 reads CANSEGEDLTQYF. CDR3 nucleotide sequence: TGTGCCAACTCTGAAGGGGAGGATTTGACCCAGTACTTC.

This chain connects TRBV19 to TRBJ1-1; unclear D gene. Trimming stripped 5 bases from V and 0 bases from J, with 10 bases between. Germline CDR1 reads LNHDA; CDR2 reads SQIVND (reference sequence). This CDR3 has 14 amino acids. The CDR3 region is CASSGRQLNTEAFF. CDR3 bases: TGTGCCAGTAGTGGGCGGCAGCTGAACACTGAAGCTTTCTTT.

This clone occurred once. The chain has TRBV9 and TRBJ2-1, with 7 bases aligning to TRBD2. Germline trimming cut 5 bases from V and 2 bases from J; bases unmatched to any gene: 7. This CDR3 has 15 amino acids. Germline V gene data show CDR1 as SGDLS and CDR2 as YYNGEE. CDR3: CASSAAGTTYNEQFF. CDR3 DNA sequence: TGTGCCAGCAGTGCCGCCGGGACTACCTACAATGAGCAGTTCTTC.

The chain links TRBV30 to TRBJ1-6; D remains ambiguous. V was shortened by 3 bases and J by 9 bases, with 12 bases between the two germline ends. This CDR3 is built from 13 residues. The V gene's germline CDR1 is GTSNPN and CDR2 SVGIG (reference sequence). CDR3 residues: CAWRSEPISPLHF. DNA of the CDR3: TGTGCCTGGAGATCAGAACCCATTTCACCCCTCCACTTT.

The chain is built from TRBV30 and TRBJ1-1; no definite D call. V lost 5 bases and J 1 base, leaving 14 bases between the germline ends. The CDR3 sequence is 14 residues long. Germline V lookup: CDR1 GTSNPN, CDR2 SVGIG (reference sequence). CDR3 amino acids: CAWGRAVKNTEAFF. Here the CDR3 DNA reads TGTGCCTGGGGGCGGGCGGTGAAGAACACTGAAGCTTTCTTT.

The chain joins TRBV18 to TRBJ1-2; TRBD1 agrees at 8 bases. V shed 1 base and J 6 bases; nucleotides not matched to a gene: 4. CDR1 and CDR2 from the germline V gene are KGHSH and LQKENI. The length of the CDR3 is 14 residues. This CDR3 is CASSPRTGRDGYTF. The CDR3 coding sequence is TGTGCCAGCTCACCACGGACAGGGCGGGATGGCTACACCTTC.

The chain is built from TRBV19 and TRBJ2-5, with 7 bases aligning to TRBD2. The CDR3 contains 16 residues. Per the germline V gene, CDR1 is LNHDA and CDR2 is SQIVND (reference sequence). V was pared by 7 bases and J by 5 bases, with 16 bases of the junction left unmatched. CDR3: CASKVSSGLLGETQYF. CDR3 nucleotides: TGTGCCAGTAAGGTGTCTAGCGGACTCCTCGGTGAGACCCAGTACTTC. The variable domain in full, completed from reference TRBV19 and TRBJ2-5, reads DGGITQSPKYLFRKEGQNVTLSCEQNLNHDAMYWYRQDPGQGLRLIYYSQIVNDFQKGDIAEGYSVSREKKESFPLTVTSAQKNPTAFYLCASKVSSGLLGETQYFGPGTRLLVL.

The chain couples TRBV5-1 to TRBJ1-3, with D perhaps matching TRBD1 (6 bases). Germline V gene sequence: CDR1 SGHRS, CDR2 YFSETQ. V lost 4 bases to trimming and J lost 0 bases, with 20 bases between them. The CDR3 extends over 18 amino acids. The CDR3 region is CASSLRGGSPDSGNTIYF. The CDR3 region has the DNA TGCGCCAGCAGCCTGAGGGGGGGCAGTCCCGACTCTGGAAACACCATATATTTT. The full variable domain, its missing parts supplied by reference TRBV5-1 and TRBJ1-3, is KAGVTQTPRYLIKTRGQQVTLSCSPISGHRSVSWYQQTPGQGLQFLFEYFSETQRNKGNFPGRFSGRQFSNSRSEMNVSTLELGDSALYLCASSLRGGSPDSGNTIYFGEGSWLTVV.

In its sample, this clone was seen a few times. The rearrangement uses TRBV18 and TRBJ1-5; D is perhaps TRBD1 (6 bases). The CDR3 runs to 15 residues. Germline CDR1 KGHSH, CDR2 LQKENI. The germline V and J ends were trimmed by 4 bases and 4 bases, with 14 bases remaining between them. Here the CDR3 DNA reads TGTGCCAGCTCACGGACCAAGGACAGTAATCAGCCCCAGCATTTT. Translation gives CASSRTKDSNQPQHF.

The chain couples TRBV7-9 to TRBJ1-3; D unclear. Germline V CDR1 and CDR2: SEHNR, FQNEAQ (reference sequence). Trimming removed 7 bases at V and 0 bases at J, with 13 bases between. The CDR3 loop spans 15 amino acids. The CDR3 sequence: CASKLTVSSGNTIYF. The CDR3, as DNA: TGTGCCAGCAAGTTAACAGTCAGCTCTGGAAACACCATATATTTT.